These T cell receptor beta chains were read from a single sample in a study of T cell responses to AZD1222 COVID-19 vaccine. Method: immunoSEQ multiplex PCR; TCRdb's copy keeps in-frame clones and lacks some. The table includes more than 100,000 clones, about nine tenths detected once. The input for sequencing was peripheral blood, taken 28 days after the second AZD1222 dose. The receptor source for this set is an adult who received the AZD1222 COVID-19 vaccine. Both conserved end residues are part of each CDR3. D genes are given only for firm matches. Rows give clone size only sometimes, using once, few, many, or a class for an expanded clone.

TRBV6-6	NA	NA	TRBJ1-5	CASSYVQGRNQPQHF	TGTGCCAGCAGTTACGTCCAGGGGCGGAATCAGCCCCAGCATTTT
TRBV2	NA	NA	TRBJ1-5	CASRVMGGNQPQHF	TGTGCCAGCAGAGTCATGGGTGGCAATCAGCCCCAGCATTTT
TRBV9	NA	NA	TRBJ2-2	CASSPTNTGELFF	TGTGCCAGCAGCCCCACGAACACCGGGGAGCTGTTTTTT
TRBV5-1	NA	NA	TRBJ2-2	CASYQIQGSGELFF	TGCGCCAGCTATCAGATTCAGGGTTCCGGGGAGCTGTTTTTT
TRBV5-6	NA	NA	TRBJ1-2	CASSLDSHYTF	TGTGCCAGCAGCTTGGACAGCCATTACACCTTC
TRBV4-1	NA	TRBD1	TRBJ1-2	CASSQVGQADYGYTF	TGCGCCAGCAGCCAAGTGGGACAGGCAGACTATGGCTACACCTTC
TRBV3-1/TRBV3-2	NA	TRBD2	TRBJ2-1	CASSQDFVGGRAEVNEQFF	TGTGCCAGCAGCCAAGATTTTGTTGGCGGGAGGGCCGAAGTCAATGAGCAGTTCTTC
TRBV5-1	NA	TRBD1	TRBJ2-2	CANSFGTGSIGELFF	TGCGCCAACAGCTTCGGGACAGGGTCGATCGGGGAGCTGTTTTTT
TRBV19	NA	NA	TRBJ2-7	CASSAREWRYEQYF	TGTGCCAGTAGTGCCCGGGAATGGAGATACGAGCAGTACTTC
TRBV5-8	NA	NA	TRBJ1-3	CASSPAGRFYGNTIYF	TGTGCCAGCAGCCCCGCGGGACGCTTTTATGGAAACACCATATATTTT
TRBV6-6	once	NA	TRBJ1-1	CASRWTPNTEAFF	TGTGCCAGCAGATGGACACCGAACACTGAAGCTTTCTTT
TRBV19	NA	TRBD2	TRBJ2-1	CASSIPSSGMDEQFF	TGTGCCAGTAGTATTCCTTCTAGCGGGATGGATGAGCAGTTCTTC
TRBV2	NA	NA	TRBJ1-5	CASSDQGYNQPQHF	TGTGCCAGCAGTGATCAAGGGTACAATCAGCCCCAGCATTTT
TRBV27	NA	NA	TRBJ1-6	CASSARVGQTNSPLHF	TGTGCCAGCAGCGCCCGAGTCGGACAGACAAATTCACCCCTCCACTTT
TRBV6-5	NA	NA	TRBJ1-1	CASSYTRGGINTEAFF	TGTGCCAGCAGTTACACACGAGGGGGGATAAACACTGAAGCTTTCTTT
TRBV6-5	NA	TRBD1	TRBJ1-1	CASRYAGTVNTEAFF	TGTGCCAGCCGATACGCAGGGACAGTGAACACTGAAGCTTTCTTT
TRBV5-1	once	NA	TRBJ2-1	CASSTLDGGFGEQFF	TGCGCCAGCAGCACCTTGGACGGAGGTTTTGGTGAGCAGTTCTTC
TRBV10-2	few	TRBD1	TRBJ1-6	CASQGQGNSPLHF	TGCGCCAGCCAAGGACAGGGTAATTCACCCCTCCACTTT
TRBV11-2	NA	NA	TRBJ1-2	CASSLDLAGFSGYTF	TGTGCCAGCAGCTTAGATCTGGCGGGTTTTAGTGGCTACACCTTC
TRBV3-1/TRBV3-2	NA	NA	TRBJ1-2	CASGGSNYGYTF	TGTGCCAGCGGGGGGAGTAACTATGGCTACACCTTC
TRBV5-6	NA	TRBD1	TRBJ2-7	CASSPGQGALYEQYF	TGTGCCAGCAGTCCAGGACAGGGGGCGCTTTACGAGCAGTACTTC
TRBV19	NA	TRBD1	TRBJ1-5	CASNDGQALNQPQHF	TGTGCCAGTAACGATGGACAGGCCCTCAATCAGCCCCAGCATTTT
TRBV6-6	NA	NA	TRBJ1-2	CASSYNREGGYTF	TGTGCCAGCAGTTACAACAGGGAGGGTGGCTACACCTTC
TRBV11-3	NA	TRBD2	TRBJ2-1	CASSYASTSGRHEQFF	TGTGCCAGCAGCTACGCCTCGACTAGCGGGAGGCATGAGCAGTTCTTC
TRBV7-3	once	NA	TRBJ1-4	CASSLRWVRANEKLFF	TGTGCCAGCAGCTTAAGGTGGGTAAGAGCTAATGAAAAACTGTTTTTT
TRBV12-3/TRBV12-4	NA	NA	TRBJ1-1	CASTLTAGAFF	TGTGCCAGCACCCTCACGGCTGGTGCTTTCTTT
TRBV6-5	NA	NA	TRBJ1-1	CASSYDRLPRTEAFF	TGTGCCAGCAGTTACGATCGACTCCCTAGGACTGAAGCTTTCTTT
TRBV11-3	NA	NA	TRBJ2-2	CASSLNVWGEEGTGELFF	TGTGCCAGCAGCTTAAACGTCTGGGGGGAGGAGGGCACCGGGGAGCTGTTTTTT
TRBV9	NA	NA	TRBJ1-5	CASSAGSGGPQHF	TGTGCCAGCAGCGCCGGATCGGGGGGGCCCCAGCATTTT
TRBV4-1	NA	TRBD1	TRBJ1-5	CASSQLAGGLNQPQHF	TGCGCCAGCAGCCAATTAGCAGGGGGCCTAAACCAGCCCCAGCATTTT
TRBV9	NA	TRBD1	TRBJ1-1	CASSVNERSPTGANTEAFF	TGTGCCAGCAGCGTTAACGAACGGAGTCCAACAGGGGCGAACACTGAAGCTTTCTTT
TRBV6-5	NA	NA	TRBJ1-3	CASSEGSLSGNTIYF	TGTGCCAGCAGCGAGGGGTCCCTCTCTGGAAACACCATATATTTT
TRBV4-1	NA	NA	TRBJ2-7	CASSQTGSLGEQYF	TGCGCCAGCAGCCAAACGGGGTCCCTCGGCGAGCAGTACTTC
TRBV6-1	few	NA	TRBJ2-3	CASSERLGAWGTDTQYF	TGTGCCAGCAGTGAAAGGTTGGGGGCTTGGGGCACAGATACGCAGTATTTT
TRBV24-1	NA	TRBD2	TRBJ2-3	CATSDLRLAGVGTDTQYF	TGTGCCACCAGTGATTTGCGTCTAGCGGGAGTGGGTACAGATACGCAGTATTTT
TRBV5-6	NA	TRBD1	TRBJ1-1	CASSLAGTGSVEAFF	TGTGCCAGCAGCTTGGCCGGGACAGGGTCTGTTGAAGCTTTCTTT
TRBV2	NA	NA	TRBJ2-3	CASSDLGLPTDTQYF	TGTGCCAGCAGTGACCTGGGGCTACCCACAGATACGCAGTATTTT
TRBV5-1	NA	TRBD2	TRBJ2-5	CASSDTSGSSETQYF	TGCGCCAGCAGCGACACTAGCGGGAGTTCCGAGACCCAGTACTTC
TRBV11-2	NA	NA	TRBJ1-2	CASSLQEGYGYTF	TGTGCCAGCAGCCTCCAAGAGGGATATGGCTACACCTTC
TRBV9	NA	NA	TRBJ2-1	CASSVSRGEQFF	TGTGCCAGCAGCGTCTCCAGGGGAGAGCAGTTCTTC
TRBV5-6	NA	NA	TRBJ1-5	CASSLGHANQPQHF	TGTGCCAGCAGCTTGGGACACGCCAATCAGCCCCAGCATTTT
TRBV30	once	TRBD2	TRBJ2-3	CAWSPPLAGATDTQYF	TGTGCCTGGAGTCCCCCACTAGCGGGGGCCACAGATACGCAGTATTTT
TRBV6-6	NA	NA	TRBJ1-2	CASSATTNYGYTF	TGTGCCAGCAGTGCGACTACTAACTATGGCTACACCTTC
TRBV4-1	once	NA	TRBJ1-1	CASSSREGYTEAFF	TGCGCCAGCAGCAGCAGGGAGGGTTACACTGAAGCTTTCTTT
TRBV12-3/TRBV12-4	NA	NA	TRBJ1-4	CASTPGANEKLFF	TGTGCCAGCACCCCTGGAGCTAATGAAAAACTGTTTTTT
TRBV7-2	NA	TRBD2	TRBJ2-1	CASSFTSEGYNEQFF	TGTGCCAGCAGCTTCACTAGCGAGGGTTACAATGAGCAGTTCTTC
TRBV29-1	NA	NA	TRBJ1-1	CSAVTLQAEAFF	TGCAGCGCGGTGACCCTCCAGGCTGAAGCTTTCTTT
TRBV5-4	NA	NA	TRBJ1-1	CASRQGVMAEAFF	TGTGCCAGCCGCCAAGGGGTGATGGCTGAAGCTTTCTTT
TRBV4-1	NA	NA	TRBJ2-1	CASSFDRGNEQFF	TGCGCCAGTTCCTTTGATAGGGGCAATGAGCAGTTCTTC
TRBV18	NA	NA	TRBJ2-2	CASSPREAGTGELFF	TGTGCCAGCTCACCACGGGAGGCGGGTACCGGGGAGCTGTTTTTT
TRBV15	NA	TRBD1	TRBJ2-1	CATSRVRDSTYNEQFF	TGTGCCACCAGCAGAGTACGGGACAGCACTTACAATGAGCAGTTCTTC
TRBV14	once	NA	TRBJ2-5	CASSRFETQYF	TGTGCCAGTAGTCGGTTCGAGACCCAGTACTTC
TRBV3-1/TRBV3-2	NA	NA	TRBJ1-2	CASSQVLGDGIFGGYTF	TGTGCCAGCAGCCAAGTCTTAGGGGACGGGATATTTGGTGGCTACACCTTC
TRBV5-1	NA	TRBD1	TRBJ1-1	CASSLAPGGHTEAFF	TGCGCCAGCAGCTTGGCCCCAGGGGGGCACACTGAAGCTTTCTTT